A selection of T cell receptor beta chains follows, all from one sample in a study of identical twins. A single record per CDR3 protein comes from TCRdb applying MiXCR to the 5' RACE reads. The table records some 1,700,000 distinct CDR3 sequences, less than 40% of them present only once. Material for sequencing was cord blood. The receptors derive from a newborn girl in good health. The CDR3 runs from the conserved cysteine through the conserved F or W. The D gene is left open where the match is weak. The size field is filled for only some rows; it gives once, few, many or a size class.

V gene	clone size	D gene	J gene	CDR3 DNA	CDR3 protein
TRBV28	NA	NA	TRBJ2-1	TGTGCCAGCAGTTTCCCCCTCCAAGAGACCCAGTTCTTC	CASSFPLQETQFF
TRBV7-2	NA	NA	TRBJ2-5	TGTGCCAACAGCTTAGTGGCCGGTGCGCAGTACTTC	CANSLVAGAQYF
TRBV5-1	few	NA	TRBJ2-3	TGCGCCAGCAGCTTGCTGGGATTGCCGACAGATACGCAGTATTTT	CASSLLGLPTDTQYF
TRBV24-1	NA	TRBD1	TRBJ1-2	TGTGCCACCAGTGGTCGGACAGGGAGGAATTATGGCTACACCTTC	CATSGRTGRNYGYTF
TRBV6-2/TRBV6-3	NA	TRBD1	TRBJ1-5	TGTGCCAGCAGTTCCGACAGGGGTAAGGATTATCAGCCCCAGCATTTT	CASSSDRGKDYQPQHF
TRBV29-1	few	NA	TRBJ1-2	TGCAGCGTTGGGCCAGCGGGTGGCTACACCTTC	CSVGPAGGYTF
TRBV20-1	few	NA	TRBJ2-3	TGCAGTGCCCCCATTAACCCGACCGCTGGCACAGATACGCAGTATTTT	CSAPINPTAGTDTQYF
TRBV7-2	NA	NA	TRBJ1-5	TGTGCCAGCAGCCCATGGGCAGGGGTCAATCAGCCCCAGCATTTT	CASSPWAGVNQPQHF
TRBV10-3	NA	NA	TRBJ2-7	TGTGCCATCAGTGCTGGGGTCCCCCCCTACGAGCAGTACTTC	CAISAGVPPYEQYF
TRBV18	once	NA	TRBJ1-6	TGTGCCAGCTCACCACTGGGTAGTGGGGAACGGTCACCCCTCCACTTT	CASSPLGSGERSPLHF
TRBV30	NA	NA	TRBJ1-6	TGTGCCTGGATGTCGTCGGGTAATTCACCCCTCCACTTT	CAWMSSGNSPLHF
TRBV10-3	NA	NA	TRBJ2-7	TGTGCCATCAGTGAATCCAGGGGAGAGGTCTCCTACGAGCAGTACTTC	CAISESRGEVSYEQYF
TRBV10-3	many	TRBD2	TRBJ2-7	TGTGCCATCAGTGAGAGGGTAGCGGGCCCCGAGCAGTACTTC	CAISERVAGPEQYF
TRBV9	NA	NA	TRBJ2-1	TGTGCCAGCAGCGTGTCTTTCTGGGGGAGCTCCTACAATGAGCAGTTCTTC	CASSVSFWGSSYNEQFF
TRBV2	few	NA	TRBJ1-4	TGTGCCAGCTGGACAGCCGCAACTAATGAAAAACTGTTTTTT	CASWTAATNEKLFF
TRBV29-1	NA	NA	TRBJ1-3	TGCAGCGTTGCGTGGGGGCAGAGTGGAAACACCATATATTTT	CSVAWGQSGNTIYF
TRBV19	few	NA	TRBJ1-5	TGTGCCAGTAGTATCCTTACAGGGAACCAGCCCCAGCATTTT	CASSILTGNQPQHF
TRBV20-1	NA	NA	TRBJ1-1	TGCAGTGCTCAACAAGGGTGGGGAGCTTTCTTT	CSAQQGWGAFF
TRBV21-1	few	NA	TRBJ2-1	TGTGCCAGCAGCAAAAAATCTAGCGGTCAAAACGGCAATGAGCAGTTCTTC	CASSKKSSGQNGNEQFF
TRBV6-6	NA	NA	TRBJ2-7	TGTGCCGGCAGTTACCAGCGCTACGAGCAGTACTTC	CAGSYQRYEQYF
TRBV3-1	few	NA	TRBJ2-7	TGTGCCAGCAGCCAATCTAGCCGGAAGTACTTC	CASSQSSRKYF
TRBV6-1	NA	NA	TRBJ1-1	TGTGCCAGCAGTGTTATGGAGGGCACTGAAGCTTTCTTT	CASSVMEGTEAFF
TRBV5-1	few	NA	TRBJ1-6	TGCGCCAGCAGCTTCGGGGGCCCCAATTCACCCCTCCACTTT	CASSFGGPNSPLHF
TRBV29-1	few	TRBD1	TRBJ1-5	TGCAGCGTTGAAGAGACAGGGGGCATCAATCAGCCCCAGCATTTT	CSVEETGGINQPQHF
TRBV20-1	NA	TRBD1	TRBJ1-6	TGCAGTGCTAGCAACTGGGGACAGGCTAATTCACCCCTCCACTTT	CSASNWGQANSPLHF
TRBV28	few	NA	TRBJ2-2	TGTGCCAGCAGTCGCCCGGTAACCGGGGAGCTGTTTTTT	CASSRPVTGELFF
TRBV28	few	NA	TRBJ2-1	TGTGCCAGCAGTTTAAGGCAGAACAATGAGCAGTTCTTC	CASSLRQNNEQFF
TRBV18	NA	TRBD2	TRBJ2-1	TGTGCCAGCTCACCAGGGCTAGCGGAGAACAATCAGCAGTTCTTC	CASSPGLAENNQQFF
TRBV20-1	NA	NA	TRBJ1-5	TGCAGTGCTAGAAGGGACGGAGCTAGCAATCAGCCCCAGCATTTT	CSARRDGASNQPQHF
TRBV3-1	few	NA	TRBJ2-7	TGTGCCAGCAGCCAAGATTCTGGGGGCCATCTTAACGAGCAGTACTTC	CASSQDSGGHLNEQYF
TRBV3-1	few	NA	TRBJ2-3	TGTGCCAGCAGCCAAGAAGGTTCGGTAGATACGCAGTATTTT	CASSQEGSVDTQYF
TRBV9	NA	TRBD2	TRBJ2-3	TGTGCCAGCGGCGTCTCTCGGCTAGCGGGGGGCACAGATACGCAGTATTTT	CASGVSRLAGGTDTQYF
TRBV29-1	NA	NA	TRBJ1-1	TGCGGCATGTGGTCGAGGGCAGGGGCGAATGAAGCTTTCTTT	CGMWSRAGANEAFF
TRBV13	NA	TRBD2	TRBJ2-7	TGTGCCAGCAGCGCAGGACTAGCCAAATCCTACGAGCAGTACTTC	CASSAGLAKSYEQYF
TRBV6-1	NA	TRBD1	TRBJ1-1	TGTGCCAGCAGTGGACAGGGGGCTAGCACTGAAGCTTTCTTT	CASSGQGASTEAFF
TRBV12-5	few	TRBD1	TRBJ2-3	TGTGCTAGTGGTTTGTCGACGGGACAGGGGCTCACAGCAGATACGCAGTATTTT	CASGLSTGQGLTADTQYF
TRBV24-1	NA	NA	TRBJ2-1	TGTGCCACCAGTGATTTGGGACAGAGCTCCTACAATGAGCAGTTCTTC	CATSDLGQSSYNEQFF
TRBV7-2	NA	NA	TRBJ2-5	TGTGCCAGCAGCTTAGGTCTCAGGGGCGAGACCCAGTACTTC	CASSLGLRGETQYF
TRBV20-1	few	NA	TRBJ2-1	TGCAGTGCTAGAGGGTTCTTTCGAACGATGGGGGGTGAGCAGTTCTTC	CSARGFFRTMGGEQFF
TRBV7-2	many	NA	TRBJ2-4	TGTGCCAGCAGCTTTGGGCGGTCTCTAGCCAAAAACATTCAGTACTTC	CASSFGRSLAKNIQYF